This passage covers 14 T cell receptor beta chains from one sample sequenced in a study of CD8 T cells in Susac syndrome. Reverse transcription of roughly 0.5 to 1 ug RNA used random hexamers. MiXCR, applied by TCRdb to the immunoSEQ multiplex PCR reads, yields one record per CDR3 protein. The table lists almost 450,000 distinct CDR3 sequences, around 83% of them singletons. Sequenced input: CD8+ T cells from PBMCs. The receptors stem from a human donor with multiple sclerosis.

The V gene is TRBV3-1, the J gene TRBJ2-4; the D gene is possibly TRBD1 (6 bases). The germline gives CDR1 LGHDT, CDR2 YNNKEL (reference sequence). V was clipped by 6 bases and J by 5 bases, with 17 bases between them. The CDR3 sequence is 15 residues long. The CDR3 sequence is CASSQRYRAQNIQYF. In DNA form, the CDR3 reads TGTGCCAGCAGTCAGAGATACAGGGCCCAAAACATTCAGTACTTC.

The V call is TRBV24-1, the J call TRBJ2-1; D uncertain. The CDR3 sequence is 13 residues long. The germline V gene encodes CDR1 KGHDR and CDR2 SFDVKD. V lost 4 bases, J lost 8 bases, and 11 bases lay in between. In nucleotides, the CDR3 is TGTGCCACCAGTGACAGGACGGACGATGAGCAGTTCTTC. This encodes CATSDRTDDEQFF.

As regards this clonotype: Without the conserved terminal phenylalanine or tryptophan, this CDR3 likely stems from a read error. The gene calls are TRBV4-1 and TRBJ1-1; the D is unclear. Between the trimmed V and J ends, which lost 2 bases and 7 bases, there was a span of 11 bases. Looked up from germline, CDR1 is MGHRA and CDR2 is YSYEKL. The length of the CDR3 is 13 residues. The CDR3 coding sequence is TGCGCCAGCAGCCAATTAACAGCCTATGAAGCTTTCCTT. Encoded protein: CASSQLTAYEAFL.

This clonotype was seen only a few times. CDR3 amino acids: CASSLAGEYTEAFF. For the CDR3, the DNA is TGTGCCAGCAGTTTAGCGGGAGAGTACACTGAAGCTTTCTTT. The chain has TRBV27 and TRBJ1-1, with D hard to call. Germline CDR1 MNHEY, CDR2 SMNVEV (reference sequence). Trimming shortened V by 2 bases and J by 3 bases, and 10 bases separated the two germline ends. The CDR3 has 14 amino acids.

The genes are TRBV29-1 and TRBJ2-1, with 9 nucleotides matching TRBD1. With 6 bases clipped from V and 6 bases from J, the junction kept 3 bases outside the gene matches. The germline V gene encodes CDR1 SQVTM and CDR2 ANQGSEA. The CDR3 loop spans 12 amino acids. CDR3: CSVGQGGNEQFF. The CDR3 bases are TGCAGCGTGGGACAGGGTGGCAATGAGCAGTTCTTC.

The chain links TRBV2 to TRBJ2-5, with D perhaps matching TRBD2 (6 bases). The CDR3 sequence is 13 residues long. Trimming stripped 6 bases from V and 3 bases from J, with 11 bases between. Germline V CDR1 and CDR2: SNHLY, FYNNEI. This CDR3 reads CASRGLYKETQYF. The CDR3 bases are TGTGCCAGCAGGGGACTTTATAAAGAGACCCAGTACTTC.

This sequence joins TRBV29-1 and TRBJ2-7, with D possibly called TRBD1 or TRBD2 (5 bases each). The V and J ends lost 0 bases and 0 bases respectively, with 6 bases between them. Looked up from germline, CDR1 is SQVTM and CDR2 is ANQGSEA. The length of the CDR3 is 13 residues. CDR3 nucleotides: TGCAGCGTTGAAGAGGGGGTCTCCTACGAGCAGTACTTC. Amino acid sequence: CSVEEGVSYEQYF.

This clonotype has more than one count but fewer than ten. V and J are TRBV27 and TRBJ2-1, with TRBD1 identical over 10 bases. CDR3 size: 14 residues. With V trimmed by 6 bases and J by 8 bases, 7 bases remained unmatched. CDR1 and CDR2 (germline): MNHEY, SMNVEV (reference sequence). In nucleotides, the CDR3 is TGTGCCAGCAGACCGGGACAGGGGTTGCATGAGCAGTTCTTC. Translated: CASRPGQGLHEQFF.

The chain combines TRBV27 with TRBJ2-5; D gene ambiguous. Trimming took off 2 bases at V and 2 bases at J, with 6 bases between the two ends. Germline CDR1 is MNHEY and CDR2 is SMNVEV (reference sequence). CDR3 length equals 13 residues. CDR3 amino acids: CASSLVRQETQYF. CDR3 coding DNA: TGTGCCAGCAGTTTAGTCAGGCAAGAGACCCAGTACTTC.

The chain recombines TRBV5-5 with TRBJ2-2; TRBD1 matches at 11 bases. The CDR3 length is 15 residues. Germline CDR1 and CDR2: SGHKS and YYEKEE (reference sequence). Trimming took 4 bases from V and 7 from J; bases not matched to a gene: 6. The CDR3 region has the DNA TGTGCCAGCAGCCCCGGACAGGGGGCGGTCGGGGAGCTGTTTTTT. Protein sequence: CASSPGQGAVGELFF.

The chain recombines TRBV2 with TRBJ2-3; 12 positions agree with TRBD2. V trimming: 8 bases; J trimming: 0 bases; junction bases outside the gene matches: 0. This CDR3 is built from 14 residues. Germline-derived CDR1 and CDR2 are SNHLY and FYNNEI. This CDR3 reads CASGLAGSTDTQYF. As DNA, the CDR3 is TGTGCCAGCGGACTAGCGGGAAGCACAGATACGCAGTATTTT.

CDR3 protein: CASSLARGPHYEQYF. Written as DNA, the CDR3 is TGTGCCAGCAGCTTGGCGAGGGGGCCCCACTACGAGCAGTACTTC. The J gene is TRBJ2-7, the V gene TRBV5-4, with 7 bases fitting TRBD1. The CDR3 sequence is 15 residues long. Per germline, CDR1 SGHNT and CDR2 YYREEE (reference sequence). The trim removed 0 bases at V and 3 bases at J, leaving 6 bases unmatched.

The chain uses TRBV6-2 or TRBV6-3 and TRBJ2-3; either TRBD1 or TRBD2 may supply D (5 bases each). The germline V and J ends were trimmed by 10 bases and 5 bases, with 22 bases remaining between them. The CDR3 runs to 15 residues. Germline loops: CDR1 MNHEY, CDR2 SVGEGT. The CDR3 here is CATYAGDVFGDTQYF. CDR3 DNA: TGTGCCACCTATGCCGGGGACGTCTTTGGAGATACGCAGTATTTT.

This chain connects TRBV11-2 to TRBJ2-5; 8 bases line up with TRBD2. Germline loops: CDR1 SGHAT, CDR2 FQNNGV. J lost 5 bases, V lost 5 bases, and 7 bases had no gene match. The CDR3 consists of 14 residues. CDR3 in DNA: TGTGCCAGCAGCCCGGGAGGGGGTCCGGAGACCCAGTACTTC. Translation: CASSPGGGPETQYF. Full variable domain (missing parts from reference TRBV11-2 and TRBJ2-5): EAGVAQSPRYKIIEKRQSVAFWCNPISGHATLYWYQQILGQGPKLLIQFQNNGVVDDSQLPKDRFSAERLKGVDSTLKIQPAKLEDSAVYLCASSPGGGPETQYFGPGTRLLVL.